A selection of T cell receptor beta chains follows, all from one sample in a study of blood T cell repertoires in COVID-19. Clones were sequenced by immunoSEQ multiplex PCR, and TCRdb holds only the in-frame ones, with some missing. The sample includes about 270,000 clones, less than 90% seen only once; the top ten take 2.5% to 3%. Sequenced input: PBMCs or T cells enriched from blood (not recorded which). Receptor source: a woman between 50 and 59 years old who had recovered from COVID-19. The CDR3 runs from the conserved cysteine through the conserved F or W. Fields, in order: clone size, D gene, V gene, J gene, CDR3 DNA, CDR3 protein. A D gene is named only where the DNA matches it firmly. Clone size, where shown, is once, few, many, or a class for clones that have expanded.

>-|TRBD1|TRBV4-2|TRBJ1-4
TGTGCCAGCAGCCTCGAGGACAGGGGTAATGAAAAACTGTTTTTT
CASSLEDRGNEKLFF
>few|-|TRBV28|TRBJ1-4
TGTGCCAGCAGTTTATCGGCGGGGATAGGTTCGATGTTTTTT
CASSLSAGIGSMFF
>-|-|TRBV14|TRBJ2-1
TGTGCCAGCAGCCAAGCTGGGGGGATAACCTACAATGAGCAGTTCTTC
CASSQAGGITYNEQFF
>-|TRBD2|TRBV6-1|TRBJ2-1
TGTGCCAGCAGTGACCCGTCTAGTAGCGGGTCCTCCTACAATGAGCAGTTCTTC
CASSDPSSSGSSYNEQFF
>-|-|TRBV5-6|TRBJ1-1
TGTGCCAGCAGCTTGGGGCGGCGGACTTTGAACACTGAAGCTTTCTTT
CASSLGRRTLNTEAFF
>-|-|TRBV28|TRBJ1-5
TGTGCCAGCAGGGGGCGGAGGGATAAGGTTTATCAGCCCCAGCATTTT
CASRGRRDKVYQPQHF
>-|TRBD2|TRBV27|TRBJ2-2
TGTGCCAGCAGTCCTACCCTACCAGCTAGCGGGACCGGGGAGCTGTTTTTT
CASSPTLPASGTGELFF
>once|-|TRBV10-1|TRBJ2-5
TGCGCCAGCAGTGAGCTCCCAAAGGTGGGGGACAAAGAGACCCAGTACTTC
CASSELPKVGDKETQYF
>-|-|TRBV20-1|TRBJ2-7
TGCAGTTTCACAGGGTCTTACGAGCAGTACTTC
CSFTGSYEQYF
>-|TRBD1|TRBV7-6|TRBJ1-2
TGTGCCAGCAGCTTGGGGACAGATGGCTACACCTTC
CASSLGTDGYTF
>-|-|TRBV5-5|TRBJ2-1
TGTGCCAGCAGCTCGACAACAGGATTGACTGGAGCGGAGCAGTTCTTC
CASSSTTGLTGAEQFF
>-|-|TRBV5-3|TRBJ1-5
TGTGCCAGAAGCTTGGACAGGAATCAGCCCCAGCATTTT
CARSLDRNQPQHF
>-|-|TRBV6-6|TRBJ1-3
TGTGCCAGCACACACTCTGGAAACACCATATATTTT
CASTHSGNTIYF
>-|-|TRBV9|TRBJ1-1
TGTGCCAGCAGCCCCAGGGTCGGGAACACTGAAGCTTTCTTT
CASSPRVGNTEAFF
>-|TRBD1|TRBV5-4|TRBJ1-4
TGTGCCAGCAGCTCCCCGACAGGGGATAATGAAAAACTGTTTTTT
CASSSPTGDNEKLFF
>-|TRBD1|TRBV6-2/TRBV6-3|TRBJ2-3
TGTGCCAGCAGTCAAGGGGGCTCTGAAGATACGCAGTATTTT
CASSQGGSEDTQYF
>-|-|TRBV10-3|TRBJ1-3
TGTGCCATCAGCGAACATGCGGGCTCTGGAAACACCATATATTTT
CAISEHAGSGNTIYF
>-|TRBD1|TRBV2|TRBJ2-2
TGTGCCAGCAACGTGATGGGGGACAGGGGGGCGGGGGAGCTGTTTTTT
CASNVMGDRGAGELFF
>-|TRBD1|TRBV19|TRBJ2-2
TGTGCCAGTAGTATGCCACAGGGGTTTGACACCGGGGAGCTGTTTTTT
CASSMPQGFDTGELFF
>-|-|TRBV12-3/TRBV12-4|TRBJ2-7
TGTGCCACCAGTGCCGGACAACACTACGAGCAGTACTTC
CATSAGQHYEQYF
>few|-|TRBV18|TRBJ1-5
TGTGCCAGCTCACCAATTCCGAGGGATAGCAATCAGCCCCAGCATTTT
CASSPIPRDSNQPQHF
>-|-|TRBV2|TRBJ1-1
TGTGCCAGCAGTGTACGGGGGGCTAGCGCTGAAGCTTTCTTT
CASSVRGASAEAFF
>-|TRBD2|TRBV30|TRBJ2-7
TGTGCCTGGAGGCCGGGACTAGAGTACGAGCAGTACTTC
CAWRPGLEYEQYF
>-|TRBD2|TRBV19|TRBJ2-2
TGTGCCAGTAGTGCCAGACTAGCGGGAGGAAACACCGGGGAGCTGTTTTTT
CASSARLAGGNTGELFF
>-|-|TRBV29-1|TRBJ1-3
TGCAGCGTTGAAGTCAGGGCGGACGGAAACACCATATATTTT
CSVEVRADGNTIYF
>once|-|TRBV28|TRBJ2-7
TGTGCCAGCAGTTTAGGTCAGGGCCATGGCGAGCAGTACTTC
CASSLGQGHGEQYF
>-|-|TRBV19|TRBJ2-1
TGTGCCAGTAGTATCGGACTCAATGAGCAGTTCTTC
CASSIGLNEQFF
>-|TRBD2|TRBV7-3|TRBJ2-1
TGTGCCAGCAGCCCTCAGGCCAGCGGGAGGTCTGAGCAGTTCTTC
CASSPQASGRSEQFF
>-|TRBD2|TRBV2|TRBJ2-1
TGTGCCAGCAGTCTTAGCGGGAGTGTACCCTACAATGAGCAGTTCTTC
CASSLSGSVPYNEQFF
>-|-|TRBV4-2|TRBJ1-1
TGTGCCAGCAGTAGACTAGACCGGGGAGGGGGTGAAGCTTTCTTT
CASSRLDRGGGEAFF
>-|-|TRBV28|TRBJ1-2
TGTGCCAGCAGTTCCCTCCGTCCGACATCCTATGGCTACACCTTC
CASSSLRPTSYGYTF
>-|-|TRBV5-4|TRBJ2-7
TGTGCCAGCAGCTTGGCCCCGTCGGACGAGCAGTACTTC
CASSLAPSDEQYF
>-|-|TRBV3-1/TRBV3-2|TRBJ1-1
TGTGCCAGCAGCCAAGTAAGGGGGAGCACTGAAGCTTTCTTT
CASSQVRGSTEAFF
>-|-|TRBV11-2|TRBJ1-1
TGTGCCAGCAGCTTGGGGCGACAGTGGTTAATGAACACTGAAGCTTTCTTT
CASSLGRQWLMNTEAFF
>-|TRBD1|TRBV2|TRBJ1-5
TGTGCCAGCAGTCGGGACAGTTATAGCAATCAGCCCCAGCATTTT
CASSRDSYSNQPQHF
>-|-|TRBV7-2|TRBJ1-6
TGTGCCAGCAGCCTCGGACAGATTAATTCACCCCTCCACTTT
CASSLGQINSPLHF
>once|TRBD1|TRBV29-1|TRBJ2-7
TGCAGCGTTATCCGGGACAGGGGTCACGAGCAGTACTTC
CSVIRDRGHEQYF
>-|TRBD1|TRBV7-2|TRBJ1-2
TGTGCCAGCAGCCGGTCGACAACTCCGGGACAGAGTACCTTTGGCTACACCTTC
CASSRSTTPGQSTFGYTF
>-|TRBD1|TRBV2|TRBJ2-7
TGTGCCAGCAGTGAAGGGACAGGGTCCTCCTACGAGCAGTACTTC
CASSEGTGSSYEQYF
>-|-|TRBV18|TRBJ1-1
TGTGCCAGCTCACCACAAGGGGGCACTGAAGCTTTCTTT
CASSPQGGTEAFF
>-|TRBD2|TRBV6-2/TRBV6-3|TRBJ2-2
TGTGCCAGCAGCAGAATGACTAGCACCCAGCCCGGGGAGCTGTTTTTT
CASSRMTSTQPGELFF
>-|-|TRBV18|TRBJ1-2
TGTGCCAGCTCACCAGGGAGGGAACCTAACTATGGCTACACCTTC
CASSPGREPNYGYTF
>few|-|TRBV6-5|TRBJ1-5
TGTGCCAGCACCACGGGACAACTTAATCAGCCCCAGCATTTT
CASTTGQLNQPQHF
>-|TRBD2|TRBV5-4|TRBJ2-1
TGTGCCAGCAGCCCCGGGACTAGCGGGAGCGTCTATGAGCAGTTCTTC
CASSPGTSGSVYEQFF
>-|-|TRBV7-9|TRBJ1-5
TGTGCCAGCGTCGTGAGTCCCCCGGGGTACAGCATTAGCAATCAGCCCCAGCATTTT
CASVVSPPGYSISNQPQHF
>-|-|TRBV27|TRBJ2-7
TGTGCCAGTGCAAGGCGGAACTCCTACGAGCAGTACTTC
CASARRNSYEQYF
>-|-|TRBV27|TRBJ1-1
TGTGCCAGCCACCTGGGGAGGGACACTGAAGCTTTCTTT
CASHLGRDTEAFF
>-|-|TRBV7-3|TRBJ2-6
TGTGCCAGCAGGATAAAGACGATTGGCGGCTCTGGGGCCAACGTCCTGACTTTC
CASRIKTIGGSGANVLTF
>-|-|TRBV5-5|TRBJ2-5
TGTGCCAGCAGCTTGTTGGGAGCCCAAGAGACCCAGTACTTC
CASSLLGAQETQYF
>once|TRBD1|TRBV12-3/TRBV12-4|TRBJ1-2
TGTGCCAGCAGTTTAGGACAGGGGCACGGCTACACCTTC
CASSLGQGHGYTF
>-|TRBD1|TRBV7-9|TRBJ1-2
TGTGCCAGCAGCTCGTTACAGGGGGCGGAGGGCTACACCTTC
CASSSLQGAEGYTF
>-|-|TRBV28|TRBJ1-1
TGTGCCAGCAGTCGGGAGGGTTTGAACACTGAAGCTTTCTTT
CASSREGLNTEAFF
>-|TRBD2|TRBV3-1/TRBV3-2|TRBJ2-3
TGTGCCAGCAGCCAAGCCCTAGCGGGAGCAAGAGATACGCAGTATTTT
CASSQALAGARDTQYF
>-|-|TRBV6-5|TRBJ1-1
TGTGCCAGCGGTCGAGACAGGAGTGGGGCTGAAGCTTTCTTT
CASGRDRSGAEAFF
>-|TRBD2|TRBV7-3|TRBJ2-5
TGTGCCAGCAGCTTAACTAGCGGGAATCGGGAGACCCAGTACTTC
CASSLTSGNRETQYF
>-|TRBD1|TRBV6-5|TRBJ1-6
TGTGCCAGCAGTCCAGACAGGGGCCCTTCACCCCTCCACTTT
CASSPDRGPSPLHF
>-|-|TRBV27|TRBJ2-3
TGTGCCAGCAGTTTGAGGCGATCCGCCACAGATACGCAGTATTTT
CASSLRRSATDTQYF